A selection of T cell receptor beta chains follows, all from one sample in a study of metastatic and nonmetastatic thyroid tumors. TCRdb reassembled clones from the PCR reads with MiXCR. This sample has around 19,000 clones, with just under 30% found just once. Sequenced sample: tumor tissue. Receptors were obtained from a male donor with papillary thyroid cancer or a benign thyroid nodule (not recorded which). Some clones in this sample may be carry-over from other donors' samples. The CDR3 runs from the conserved cysteine through the conserved F or W. D genes are given only for firm matches. Rows may omit the clone size; those that give it use once, few, many or a size class.

-	13	TRBV20-1	TRBD1	TRBJ1-2	TGCAGTGCTAGTGGGGGACAGAAGGGCGGCTACACCTTC	CSASGGQKGGYTF
few	13	TRBV9	-	TRBJ2-7	TGTGCCAGCAGCGTAGAGGGTAGGGCCCAGCAGTACTTC	CASSVEGRAQQYF
medium-sized	14	TRBV15	-	TRBJ1-5	TGTGCCACCAGCGGAAGACAGCGCAATCAGCCCCAGCATTTT	CATSGRQRNQPQHF
-	13	TRBV5-1	-	TRBJ2-2	TGCGCCAGCAAATTACAAGCCACCGGGGAGCTGTTTTTT	CASKLQATGELFF
-	12	TRBV11-3	-	TRBJ1-2	TGTGCCAGCAGCTTAGGGCAGGGTGGCTACACCTTC	CASSLGQGGYTF
-	14	TRBV2	TRBD1	TRBJ2-2	TGTGCCAGCGCGGGACAGGAGGGCACCGGGGAGCTGTTTTTT	CASAGQEGTGELFF
-	17	TRBV2	-	TRBJ1-2	TGTGCCAGCAGTGAAAGTGGCAGGTTAGGGTCCTTTTATGGCTACACCTTC	CASSESGRLGSFYGYTF
medium-sized	16	TRBV25-1	TRBD1	TRBJ1-2	TGTGCCAGCAGTGAGCCACAGGGGGCACAGGACTATGGCTACACCTTC	CASSEPQGAQDYGYTF
many	19	TRBV7-9	TRBD2	TRBJ2-1	TGTGCCAGCAGCTTAGGTCCGGGACTAGCGAGCTACTCTGACAATGAGCAGTTCTTC	CASSLGPGLASYSDNEQFF
few	15	TRBV6-1	TRBD1	TRBJ2-3	TGTGCCAGCACACGGGACAGGGCAAGCACAGATACGCAGTATTTT	CASTRDRASTDTQYF
-	12	TRBV5-1	-	TRBJ2-7	TGCGCCAGCGCCAGCGGAACCTACGAGCAGTACTTC	CASASGTYEQYF
-	12	TRBV7-2	-	TRBJ1-1	TGTGCCAGCAGCTTAGGGGGGCCTGAAGCTTTCTTT	CASSLGGPEAFF
many	12	TRBV6-1	TRBD2	TRBJ2-2	TGTGCCAGCTGGCGGGGGTCCGGGGAGCTGTTTTTT	CASWRGSGELFF
-	15	TRBV15	-	TRBJ2-7	TGTGCCACCAGCATCGAACAGGGTGCTCCGCGCGAGCAGTACTTC	CATSIEQGAPREQYF
many	19	TRBV13	TRBD2	TRBJ2-4	TGTGCCAGCAGCCCCTTAACCTTTAGCGGGAGAGGGGACAAAAACATTCAGTACTTC	CASSPLTFSGRGDKNIQYF
-	14	TRBV18	TRBD1	TRBJ2-7	TGTGCCAGCTCACCGGGACAGGCCTCCTACGAGCAGTACTTC	CASSPGQASYEQYF
few	14	TRBV14	-	TRBJ1-2	TGTGCCAGCAGCCAAGAAAGGGGGAGAAGCGGCTACACCTTC	CASSQERGRSGYTF
medium-sized	15	TRBV25-1	-	TRBJ1-1	TGTGCCAGCAGTGAATCCAGAGGGCCCGACACTGAAGCTTTCTTT	CASSESRGPDTEAFF
medium-sized	15	TRBV6-2/TRBV6-3	TRBD2	TRBJ2-1	TGTGCCAGCAGTGGGGGGACTAGCCGAAAAAATGAGCAGTTCTTC	CASSGGTSRKNEQFF
-	14	TRBV7-2	-	TRBJ2-7	TGTGCCAGCAGCTTAAATGCTTCTCCTGGGGAGCAGTACTTC	CASSLNASPGEQYF